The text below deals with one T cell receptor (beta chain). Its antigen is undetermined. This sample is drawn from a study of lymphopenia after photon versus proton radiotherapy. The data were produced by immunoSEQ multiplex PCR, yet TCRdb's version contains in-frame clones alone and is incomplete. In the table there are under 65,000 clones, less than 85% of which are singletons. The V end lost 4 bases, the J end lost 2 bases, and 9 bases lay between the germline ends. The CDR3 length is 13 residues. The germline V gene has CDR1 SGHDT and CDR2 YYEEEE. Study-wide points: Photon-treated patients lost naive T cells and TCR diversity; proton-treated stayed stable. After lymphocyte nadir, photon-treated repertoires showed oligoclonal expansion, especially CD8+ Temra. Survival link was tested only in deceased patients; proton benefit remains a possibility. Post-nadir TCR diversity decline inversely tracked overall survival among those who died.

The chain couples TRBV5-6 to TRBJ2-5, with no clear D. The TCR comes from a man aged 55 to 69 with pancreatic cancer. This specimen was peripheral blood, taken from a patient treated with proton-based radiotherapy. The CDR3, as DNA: TGTGCCAGCAGCCCAGGTTTTCAAGAGACCCAGTACTTC. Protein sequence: CASSPGFQETQYF. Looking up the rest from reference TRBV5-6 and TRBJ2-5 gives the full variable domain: DAGVTQSPTHLIKTRGQQVTLRCSPKSGHDTVSWYQQALGQGPQFIFQYYEEEERQRGNFPDRFSGHQFPNYSSELNVNALLLGDSALYLCASSPGFQETQYFGPGTRLLVL.